This is a list of T cell receptor beta chains from one sample in a study of T cells after posttransplantation cyclophosphamide. The protocol was immunoSEQ multiplex PCR, while the TCRdb copy is restricted to in-frame clones and leaves out a portion. The sample comprises tens of thousands of clones, about 77% of which are singletons, and 8.1% rests with the top ten. Sequenced material: CD4+ T cells sorted from blood, taken around 2,000 days after a stem cell transplant with posttransplant cyclophosphamide. All receptors come from a female patient between 40 and 50 years old who received an allogeneic stem cell transplant from a related donor, was CMV-positive, and had no GVHD. The T cells may come from the graft donor. Both conserved end residues are part of each CDR3.

cdr3_length | v_call | cdr3_aa
13 | TRBV7-9 | CASSRSGGDEQFF
16 | TRBV19 | CASSIVGAGGTDTQYF
16 | TRBV7-9 | CASSEEGQGGNTEAFF
12 | TRBV28 | CASSLDFYEQYF
13 | TRBV28 | CASSRGGYTEAFF
16 | TRBV28 | CASSLSGQGNAGELFF
14 | TRBV10-3 | CAISGKQVNTEAFF
15 | TRBV4-2 | CASSQIVNRAGELFF
13 | TRBV6-1 | CASRREGFNEQYF
17 | TRBV4-1 | CASSQATDSETNQPQHF
13 | TRBV27 | CASSFSTKNIQYF
14 | TRBV7-2 | CASSLQGGNEKLFF
15 | TRBV9 | CASSGLQGSTGELFF
15 | TRBV5-1 | CASSLEGAPGQPQHF
16 | TRBV5-1 | CASSRFSGTGSYEQYF
14 | TRBV5-4 | CASSLGRLQETQYF
14 | TRBV6-5 | CASRDRGDNSPLHF
16 | TRBV7-9 | CASSLVQGALYNEQFF
15 | TRBV27 | CASSSLLAVYNEQFF
14 | TRBV7-9 | CASSLGDRIYGYTF
15 | TRBV10-3 | CAISEWGDSHNEQFF
16 | TRBV19 | CASRRGPGGNNEKLFF
15 | TRBV4-3 | CASSQDRGGMREQYF
14 | TRBV5-4 | CASSLGAGDTEAFF
16 | TRBV11-2 | CASSFFGTGANEKLFF
16 | TRBV7-6 | CASSPGGPLSMYTQYF
15 | TRBV5-5 | CASSLDRAYTGELFF
18 | TRBV5-6 | CASSSPTGYSSGANVLTF
13 | TRBV11-2 | CASSRGGDEKLFF
15 | TRBV13 | CASSLARVTNYGYTF
15 | TRBV28 | CASSFPGQGFQPQHF
14 | TRBV6-6 | CASSSDRANSPLHF
16 | TRBV7-2 | CASSPMDGSSYNEQFF
15 | TRBV10-3 | CAIRPDRVAVGTIYF
14 | TRBV7-2 | CASSLLPGDSPLHF
17 | TRBV7-3 | CASSPQGKRGVYNEQFF
13 | TRBV2 | CASQQGANEKLFF
17 | TRBV10-3 | CAISEGRGTSSTDTQYF
15 | TRBV10-3 | CAISPTGVNTGELFF
13 | TRBV6-5 | CASRLRGGQPQHF
15 | TRBV2 | CASRGQGAPGNTIYF
16 | TRBV11-2 | CASSFPRGAGTGELFF
15 | TRBV7-9 | CASSSMGQGYDEQYF
14 | TRBV12-5 | CASGSGYSNQPQHF
15 | TRBV9 | CASSVGGTGQNEQFF
14 | TRBV2 | CASSEGPSADTQYF
14 | TRBV5-5 | CASSLAGSSAPQHF
13 | TRBV2 | CASSADRGAEAFF
12 | TRBV19 | CASSHRQGSAFF
12 | TRBV9 | CASSVGEGQAFF
13 | TRBV6-1 | CASRDRSRDRYTF